The clone carrying this T cell receptor beta chain was seen only a few times. The data stem from a study of cytotoxic CD8 clonotypes in ibrutinib-treated CLL. The wider study: Patients: some eleven relapsed/refractory, roughly 15 treatment-naive, fewer than 18 IGHV unmutated. The taking of response samples occurred after a median about eleven months of treatment, with a range of 6 to 36. A mean of about 250,000 productive templates and tens of thousands of productive rearrangements was obtained per sample.

Data came from immunoSEQ multiplex PCR; TCRdb stores just in-frame clones and leaves some out. The sample contains roughly 130,000 clones, 79% of which appear only once. The sequenced sample was PBMCs, obtained after 12 months of ibrutinib treatment. The clonotype comes from a human donor with chronic lymphocytic leukemia.

The CDR3 sequence: CASSSNGGALEQYF. In DNA form, the CDR3 reads TGTGCCAGCAGCTCCAACGGTGGGGCCCTCGAGCAGTACTTC. The gene calls are TRBV11-1 and TRBJ2-7; D possibly corresponds to TRBD1 (5 bases). With 4 bases removed from V and 6 bases from J, the gap between germline ends came to 16 bases. The CDR3 sequence is 14 residues long. The germline gives CDR1 SGHAT, CDR2 FQDESV (reference sequence).